Included here is one TCR beta chain sequence, with context. This clonotype was recorded a few times. Its antigen remains unidentified. No much larger clonotype is one base removed from it; base qualities were not supplied. The donors were patients who had localized lung adenocarcinoma, which is a subtype of non-small cell lung cancer. The samples were taken from the centers of localized lung adenocarcinomas. For TCR repertoire analysis, CD4+ T cells taken from tumor tissue were profiled apart from CD8+ T cells. The data were obtained in a study of CD4 and CD8 cells across lung adenocarcinoma regions listed by TCRdb under 2018. General notes on the study: The study examined intratumor heterogeneity of the T cell receptor repertoire by comparing tumor centers with tumor margins.

The library was prepared using PCR. The sequencer listed for this sample is HiSeq X Ten. TCRdb applied fastp at Q25 and MiXCR to the public reads, then kept only in-frame beta chains. Each CDR3 protein appears once, grouped with its most common genes and DNA. The sample has 20,000 to 30,000 distinct CDR3 sequences on record, 40% to 65% of them singletons. Around 21% of the sample goes to the ten largest clones. The germline V gene (reference sequence) specifies DFQATT as CDR1 and SNEGSKA as CDR2. The cysteine opens and the phenylalanine closes a CDR3 of 13 amino acids. Solely the CDR3 DNA is kept, with 39 bases framed from the first base.

The sequenced material came from CD4+ T cells from the center of a lung tumor. The cell subset or site label on this specimen signifies: tumor center region. The clonotype was recovered from a male donor with lung adenocarcinoma. The CD4 and CD8 labels of this study may be unreliable. The receptor chain draws on TRBV20-1 and TRBJ2-1, with the D segment identity uncertain. The J call may be incorrect, as the DNA end agrees better with TRBJ2-7. The CDR3 region reads CSASLPSSYEQYF. The DNA sequence reads TGCAGTGCTAGTCTTCCTAGCTCCTACGAGCAGTACTTC.